The T cell receptor beta chain described here comes from a study of preoperative IRX-2 immunotherapy in early breast cancer (dated by TCRdb to between 2018 and 2021). The library was obtained by the immunoSEQ multiplex PCR assay. TCRdb retrieved this table from immuneACCESS and kept in-frame rearrangements only. Not all clones are present; in checked studies, unresolved V genes account for under half, and no reason is known for the remainder. A total of around 62,000 clones appear in this sample, approximately 94% of them only once. The ten biggest clones cover roughly 1.5% of the sample. This clone is a singleton in its sample. Its antigen specificity is not known. Base qualities are not at hand, and no much larger clone is one base apart. Taken with the paper, the label for treatment or condition translates to: preoperative locoregional IRX-2 cytokine immunotherapy. The samples were obtained from a phase Ib study that tested preoperative, locoregional IRX-2 cytokine immunotherapy meant to prime immune responses. Before surgery, IRX-2 was given to the donors, who were patients with early-stage breast cancer.

The source of this sequence is a human donor with breast cancer. This material was obtained from a patient treated with IRX-2 immunotherapy.

The CDR3 is CASSEHQVTEQFF. The nucleotide sequence reads as follows: TGTGCCAGCAGTGAACATCAGGTGACTGAGCAGTTCTTC. Recombination linked TRBV6-1 to TRBJ2-1, with the D gene uncertain. V is cut by 2 bases and J by 9 bases, and the space between the germline ends is 11 bases. CDR1 and CDR2 are read off the germline V gene as MNHNS and SASEGT. The CDR3 goes from the cysteine to the phenylalanine over 13 residues. The entry retains the CDR3 DNA only, 39 bases that are in frame from base 1.